This TCR beta chain was captured by sequencing in a study of blood T cell repertoires in COVID-19. Looking at the study overall: Samples representing acute and convalescent COVID-19 were sourced from the United States, Italy and Spain. T cells, B-cell-depleted T cells, or PBMCs provided the cDNA or gDNA that served as material.

V was shortened by 6 bases and J by 4 bases, with 6 bases between the two germline ends. The CDR3 covers 11 residues. CDR1 and CDR2 (germline): LNHDA, SQIVND (reference sequence). Here immunoSEQ multiplex PCR was the method, and the copy in TCRdb shows in-frame clones only, minus some. The sample lists 150,000 to 200,000 clones, about 80% occurring once. The sequencing input was peripheral blood. J is TRBJ1-2 and V is TRBV19; no definite D call. The clonotype originates from a woman in her thirties or forties with COVID-19, enrolled during active disease. The CDR3 DNA reads as TGTGCCAGTAGATGGAGCTATGGCTACACCTTC. Amino acid sequence: CASRWSYGYTF. Full variable domain (remainder filled in from reference TRBV19 and TRBJ1-2): DGGITQSPKYLFRKEGQNVTLSCEQNLNHDAMYWYRQDPGQGLRLIYYSQIVNDFQKGDIAEGYSVSREKKESFPLTVTSAQKNPTAFYLCASRWSYGYTFGSGTRLTVV.